A single T cell receptor (beta chain) is shown here with its context. The V and J ends lost 4 bases and 2 bases, in that order; junction bases with no gene match: 10. The CDR3 extends over 16 amino acids. Germline CDR1 is LGHDT and CDR2 is YNNKEL (reference sequence). This entry is derived from a study of T cells in tumors after PD-1 blockade. Overall study: Mean per blood sample: some 120,000 templates (about 24,000-260,000), 36,536 unique clonotypes.

Only in-frame clones appear in the TCRdb table, and some are missing; sequencing was by immunoSEQ multiplex PCR. The sample consists of tens of thousands of clones, approximately 75% of them appearing once. The source is a human donor with basal cell carcinoma. This sample comprised PBMCs, obtained before anti-PD-1 treatment. The gene calls are TRBV3-1 (or the pseudogene TRBV3-2) and TRBJ2-7, with 8 positions matching TRBD2. CDR3 sequence (DNA): TGTGCCAGCAGCCTCCCCGGGCGGGAGGCGGCCTACGAGCAGTACTTC. The encoded protein is CASSLPGREAAYEQYF.